Below, 8 T cell receptor beta chains from the same sample are listed, as sequenced in a study of long-term antiretroviral therapy in people with HIV. Assay version v3.0 of immunoSEQ was used, and it was run at survey level. Method: immunoSEQ multiplex PCR; TCRdb's copy keeps in-frame clones and lacks some. The table shows over 25,000 clones, with approximately 94% occurring only once. This specimen consisted of unsorted PBMCs, obtained 7.4 years after starting antiretroviral therapy. These receptors came from a man aged 50 or older with HIV.

The rearrangement joins TRBV2 to TRBJ1-2; 8 bases fit TRBD1. The germline CDR1 and CDR2 sequences are SNHLY and FYNNEI. The length of the CDR3 is 12 residues. V lost 8 bases and J lost 8; bases outside the gene matches: 7. CDR3 sequence reads: CASRWTGMGYTF. CDR3 bases: TGTGCCAGCCGCTGGACAGGGATGGGCTACACCTTC.

The V call is TRBV6-1, the J call TRBJ2-7, with TRBD1 as a possible D gene (5 bases). With 2 bases removed from V and 4 bases from J, the gap between germline ends came to 15 bases. Germline V gene data show CDR1 as MNHNS and CDR2 as SASEGT. The CDR3 totals 15 residues. This CDR3 is CASSESGDSVYEQYF. The CDR3 DNA follows: TGTGCCAGCAGTGAATCGGGTGACAGTGTATACGAGCAGTACTTC.

V is TRBV6-1 and J is TRBJ2-3; 7 bases line up with TRBD2. There are 18 residues in the CDR3. CDR1 and CDR2 (germline): MNHNS, SASEGT. V lost 4 bases, J lost 0 bases, and 13 bases stayed unmatched. The CDR3 region is CASSARSRTGGSTDTQYF. The CDR3 DNA reads TGTGCCAGCAGTGCAAGGAGCCGTACCGGGGGGAGCACAGATACGCAGTATTTT.

This rearrangement joins TRBV7-6 to TRBJ1-5; 8 bases are shared with TRBD1. CDR1 is SGHVS and CDR2 is FNYEAQ in the germline V gene. J was trimmed by 4 bases and V by 5 bases; bases with no gene match: 7. This CDR3 has 15 residues. The DNA for the CDR3 is TGTGCCAGCAGCACCGGGACAGGTGATAATCAGCCCCAGCATTTT. Translated, it gives CASSTGTGDNQPQHF.

This chain's CDR3 is CASKPDRYNEKLFF. The DNA of the CDR3 is TGCGCCAGCAAGCCGGACAGGTATAATGAAAAACTGTTTTTT. The chain links TRBV5-1 to TRBJ1-4, with TRBD1 matching over 7 bases. The CDR3 is 14 amino acids. V shed 6 bases, J shed 4 bases, and the junction held 6 bases outside the gene matches. Germline V CDR1 and CDR2: SGHRS, YFSETQ.

This clone was counted once. The chain couples TRBV27 to TRBJ2-7; D is possibly TRBD1 (6 bases). Germline V gene sequence: CDR1 MNHEY, CDR2 SMNVEV (reference sequence). This CDR3 comprises 12 residues. Trimming removed 5 bases from V and 6 bases from J, with 11 bases in between. In DNA form, the CDR3 reads TGTGCCAGCAGTGTCAACAGGGTCGAGCAGTACTTC. Translating it yields CASSVNRVEQYF.

V is TRBV6-1 and J is TRBJ1-2, with unresolved D. CDR3 length: 13 residues. The germline CDR1 and CDR2 sequences are MNHNS and SASEGT. Trimming took off 3 bases at V and 7 bases at J, with 12 bases between the two ends. DNA of the CDR3: TGTGCCAGCAGTGAGGCGGGAATAGGTGGCTACACCTTC. Its protein is CASSEAGIGGYTF.

CDR3 DNA sequence: TGTGCCAGCGGCCAAACCTACGAGCAGTACTTC. This gives the protein CASGQTYEQYF. This chain connects TRBV6-6 to TRBJ2-7; no clear D. CDR3 length equals 11 residues. Germline values: CDR1 MNHNY, CDR2 SVGAGI (reference sequence). V was shortened by 8 bases and J by 2 bases, with 7 bases between the two germline ends.